This T cell receptor beta chain was sequenced during a study of blood T cell repertoires in COVID-19. For the study at large: Samples representing acute and convalescent COVID-19 were sourced from the United States, Italy and Spain.

Profiling relied on immunoSEQ multiplex PCR, and the TCRdb table lists in-frame clones only, not all of them. The profile covers 230,000 or so clones, with roughly nine tenths appearing a single time and 4% to 5% taken by the ten largest. This CDR3 has 14 amino acids. J was trimmed by 3 bases and V by 6 bases; bases with no gene match: 7. Germline V gene sequence: CDR1 MNHEY, CDR2 SVGEGT. This TCR derives from a woman aged 40 to 50 who had recovered from COVID-19. Material: peripheral blood. The chain recombines TRBV6-2 or TRBV6-3 with TRBJ2-7, with 8 bases fitting TRBD2. The CDR3 DNA sequence: TGTGCCAGCAGACCTGGACTAGCCAGCTACGAGCAGTACGTC. Encoded protein: CASRPGLASYEQYV.